A selection of T cell receptor beta chains follows, all from one sample in a study of T-cell reconstitution after alpha-beta-depleted transplantation in children. In TCRdb, the PCR reads were re-called with MiXCR into one record per CDR3 protein. The sample has around 490,000 distinct CDR3 sequences, more than 9.5% seen once; the top ten hold around 13%. Source: PBMCs, mostly from graft donor cells, taken 180 days after TCRalphabeta/CD19-depleted stem cell transplant. These receptors all come from a female patient younger than 10 who had a stem cell transplant for aplastic anemia, so the T cells may come from the graft donor. Each CDR3 is given with its conserved first and last residue. D genes are given only for firm matches. A clone size is listed for some rows: how often the clone was seen (once, few, many), or a class if it is expanded.

.,TRBD1,TRBJ2-5,TRBV7-2,CASRRYKTGNQETQYF,TGTGCCAGCAGACGGTACAAGACAGGGAACCAAGAGACCCAGTACTTC
few,TRBD1,TRBJ2-4,TRBV12-3/TRBV12-4,CASRAPGQGDIQYF,TGTGCCAGCAGGGCGCCGGGACAGGGGGACATTCAGTACTTC
few,.,TRBJ2-7,TRBV7-8,CASSLAAKGSSYEQYF,TGTGCCAGCAGCCTCGCCGCCAAGGGGAGCTCCTACGAGCAGTACTTC
.,.,TRBJ2-3,TRBV5-1,CASSIIFGALSGDTQYF,TGCGCCAGCAGTATAATATTCGGGGCCCTTTCTGGAGATACGCAGTATTTT
many,TRBD2,TRBJ2-3,TRBV6-2/TRBV6-3,CASSYVGTSPGTDTQYF,TGTGCCAGCAGTTACGTTGGGACTAGCCCTGGCACAGATACGCAGTATTTT
few,TRBD2,TRBJ2-1,TRBV12-3/TRBV12-4,CASSFWLAAYNEQFF,TGTGCCAGCAGTTTCTGGCTAGCGGCCTACAATGAGCAGTTCTTC
.,TRBD1,TRBJ1-6,TRBV28,CASRGLLDRARASPLHF,TGTGCCAGCAGGGGCTTGCTGGACAGGGCACGGGCATCACCCCTCCACTTT
many,TRBD1,TRBJ2-1,TRBV5-1,CASSPGQVYNEQFF,TGCGCCAGCAGCCCGGGACAGGTCTACAATGAGCAGTTCTTC
.,TRBD1,TRBJ2-2,TRBV29-1,CSAGGTGNTGELFF,TGCAGCGCAGGGGGGACAGGGAACACCGGGGAGCTGTTTTTT
.,TRBD1,TRBJ1-3,TRBV7-2,CASSILRDRVVYF,TGTGCCAGCAGCATCCTCCGGGACAGGGTGGTTTATTTT
.,.,TRBJ1-2,TRBV11-2,CASSLDSTTAANYGYTF,TGTGCCAGCAGCTTAGATTCTACGACGGCAGCTAACTATGGCTACACCTTC
.,TRBD2,TRBJ2-1,TRBV4-3,CASSPMGLAGADEQFF,TGCGCCAGCAGCCCCATGGGACTAGCGGGAGCAGATGAGCAGTTCTTC
.,TRBD2,TRBJ2-1,TRBV7-9,CASSLALAGGDNEQFF,TGTGCCAGCAGCTTAGCACTAGCGGGAGGCGACAATGAGCAGTTCTTC
.,.,TRBJ2-7,TRBV20-1,CSARPSEAYEQYF,TGCAGTGCTCGACCCTCGGAGGCCTACGAGCAGTACTTC
few,.,TRBJ2-1,TRBV9,CASSVDERLGGYNEQFF,TGTGCCAGCAGCGTAGACGAACGACTTGGGGGGTACAATGAGCAGTTCTTC
.,.,TRBJ1-5,TRBV20-1,CSARRRVNNSNQPQHF,TGCAGTGCTAGGAGGAGGGTTAATAATAGCAATCAGCCCCAGCATTTT
.,TRBD1,TRBJ1-2,TRBV9,CASSANYRGSYGYTF,TGTGCCAGCAGCGCCAATTACAGGGGTAGCTATGGCTACACCTTC
.,TRBD2,TRBJ2-1,TRBV7-2,CASIPTREINEQFF,TGTGCCAGCATCCCTACGCGGGAGATCAATGAGCAGTTCTTC
few,TRBD2,TRBJ2-1,TRBV7-2,CASSRWTSGDRNNEQFF,TGTGCCAGCAGCCGATGGACTAGCGGGGATCGAAACAATGAGCAGTTCTTC
.,TRBD1,TRBJ2-7,TRBV5-1,CASSLRVGTENEQYF,TGCGCCAGCAGCTTGAGGGTAGGGACAGAAAACGAGCAGTACTTC
.,.,TRBJ2-5,TRBV7-9,CASSFSEFGTQYF,TGTGCCAGCAGCTTTTCCGAGTTTGGGACCCAGTACTTC
.,.,TRBJ2-7,TRBV27,CASSFGRVHEQYF,TGTGCCAGCAGTTTTGGCAGGGTCCACGAGCAGTACTTC
.,.,TRBJ2-2,TRBV11-2,CASSLDDTGRTLFF,TGTGCCAGCAGCTTAGATGATACAGGGCGGACGCTGTTTTTT
many,.,TRBJ1-5,TRBV12-3/TRBV12-4,CASSLLGVGQPQHF,TGTGCCAGCAGTTTACTCGGGGTGGGTCAGCCCCAGCATTTT